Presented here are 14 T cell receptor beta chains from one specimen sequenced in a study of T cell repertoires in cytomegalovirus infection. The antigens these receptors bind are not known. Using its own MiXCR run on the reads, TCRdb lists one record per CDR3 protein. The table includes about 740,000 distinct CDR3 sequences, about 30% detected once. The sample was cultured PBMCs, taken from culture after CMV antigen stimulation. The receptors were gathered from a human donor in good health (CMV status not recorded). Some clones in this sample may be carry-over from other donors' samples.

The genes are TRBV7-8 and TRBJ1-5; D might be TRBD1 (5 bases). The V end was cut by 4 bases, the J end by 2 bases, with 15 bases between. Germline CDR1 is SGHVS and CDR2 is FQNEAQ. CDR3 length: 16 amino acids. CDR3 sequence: CASSSSRASGNQPQHF. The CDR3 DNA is TGTGCCAGCAGCTCGTCCAGGGCGAGTGGCAATCAGCCCCAGCATTTT. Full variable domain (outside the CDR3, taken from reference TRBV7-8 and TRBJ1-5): GAGVSQSPRYKVAKRGQDVALRCDPISGHVSLFWYQQALGQGPEFLTYFQNEAQLDKSGLPSDRFFAERPEGSVSTLKIQRTQQEDSAVYLCASSSSRASGNQPQHFGDGTRLSIL.

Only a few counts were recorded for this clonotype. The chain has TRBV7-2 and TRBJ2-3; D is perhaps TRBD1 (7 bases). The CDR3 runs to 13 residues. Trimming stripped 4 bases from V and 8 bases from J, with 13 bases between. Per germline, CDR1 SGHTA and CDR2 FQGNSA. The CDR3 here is CASSWRQGGTQYF. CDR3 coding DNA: TGTGCCAGCAGCTGGAGACAGGGAGGTACGCAGTATTTT.

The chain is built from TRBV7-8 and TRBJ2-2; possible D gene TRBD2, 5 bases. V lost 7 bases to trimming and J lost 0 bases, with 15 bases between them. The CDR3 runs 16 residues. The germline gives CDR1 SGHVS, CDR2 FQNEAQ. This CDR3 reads CASTSEGYSNTGELFF. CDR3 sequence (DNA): TGTGCCAGCACCTCAGAGGGTTATTCGAACACCGGGGAGCTGTTTTTT.

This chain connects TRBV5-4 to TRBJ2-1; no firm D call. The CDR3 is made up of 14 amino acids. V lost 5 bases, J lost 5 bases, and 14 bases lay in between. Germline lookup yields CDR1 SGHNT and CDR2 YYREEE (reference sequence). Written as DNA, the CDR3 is TGTGCCAGCAGGACCGCCTCGGTCGACAATGAGCAGTTCTTC. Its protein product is CASRTASVDNEQFF.

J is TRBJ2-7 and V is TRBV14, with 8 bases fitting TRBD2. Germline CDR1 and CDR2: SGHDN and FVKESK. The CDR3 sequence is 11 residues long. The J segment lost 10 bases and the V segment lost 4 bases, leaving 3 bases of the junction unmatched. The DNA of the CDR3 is TGTGCCAGCAGCCTGAGCGGGAGTCAGTACTTC. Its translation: CASSLSGSQYF.

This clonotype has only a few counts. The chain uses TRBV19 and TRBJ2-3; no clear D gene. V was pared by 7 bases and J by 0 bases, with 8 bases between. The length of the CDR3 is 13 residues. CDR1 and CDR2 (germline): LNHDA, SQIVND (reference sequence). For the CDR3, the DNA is TGTGCCAGTACCGCTTGGAGCACAGATACGCAGTATTTT. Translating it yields CASTAWSTDTQYF.

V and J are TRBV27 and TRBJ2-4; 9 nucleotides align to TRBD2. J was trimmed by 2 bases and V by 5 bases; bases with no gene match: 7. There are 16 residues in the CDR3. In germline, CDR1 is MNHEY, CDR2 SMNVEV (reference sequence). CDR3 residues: CASSNSASGTKNIQYF. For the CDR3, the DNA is TGTGCCAGCAGTAACAGTGCTAGCGGGACCAAAAACATTCAGTACTTC.

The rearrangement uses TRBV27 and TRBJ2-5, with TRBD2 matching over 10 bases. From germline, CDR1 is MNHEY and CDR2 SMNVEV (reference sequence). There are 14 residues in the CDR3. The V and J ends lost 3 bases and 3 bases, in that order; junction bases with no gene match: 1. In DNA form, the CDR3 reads TGTGCCAGCAGTTTTCTAGCGGGGGAAGAGACCCAGTACTTC. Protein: CASSFLAGEETQYF.

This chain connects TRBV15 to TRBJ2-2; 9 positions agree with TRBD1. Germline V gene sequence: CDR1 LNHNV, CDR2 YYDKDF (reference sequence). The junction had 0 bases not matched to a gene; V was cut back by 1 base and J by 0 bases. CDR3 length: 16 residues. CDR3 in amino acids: CATSRGTGANTGELFF. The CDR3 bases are TGTGCCACCAGCAGAGGGACAGGGGCGAACACCGGGGAGCTGTTTTTT. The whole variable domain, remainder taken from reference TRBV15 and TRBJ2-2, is DAMVIQNPRYQVTQFGKPVTLSCSQTLNHNVMYWYQQKSSQAPKLLFHYYDKDFNNEADTPDNFQSRRPNTSFCFLDIRSPGLGDTAMYLCATSRGTGANTGELFFGEGSRLTVL.

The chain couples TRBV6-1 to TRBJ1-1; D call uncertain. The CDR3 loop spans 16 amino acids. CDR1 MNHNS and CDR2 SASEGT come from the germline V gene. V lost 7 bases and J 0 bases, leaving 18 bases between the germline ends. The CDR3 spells CASILRAVLMNTEAFF. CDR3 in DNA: TGTGCCAGCATTTTGAGGGCAGTCCTCATGAACACTGAAGCTTTCTTT.

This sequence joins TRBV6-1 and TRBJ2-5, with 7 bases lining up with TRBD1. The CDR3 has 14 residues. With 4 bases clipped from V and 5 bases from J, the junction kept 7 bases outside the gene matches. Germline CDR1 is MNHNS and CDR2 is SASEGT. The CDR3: CASSADRVIETQYF. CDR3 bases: TGTGCCAGCAGTGCAGACAGGGTCATTGAGACCCAGTACTTC.

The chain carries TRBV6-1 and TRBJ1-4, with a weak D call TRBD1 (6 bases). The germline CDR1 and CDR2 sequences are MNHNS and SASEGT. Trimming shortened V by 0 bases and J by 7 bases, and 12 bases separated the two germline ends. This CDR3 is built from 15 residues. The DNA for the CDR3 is TGTGCCAGCAGTGAAGCGGAAAGGGGGACTGAAAAACTGTTTTTT. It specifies CASSEAERGTEKLFF.

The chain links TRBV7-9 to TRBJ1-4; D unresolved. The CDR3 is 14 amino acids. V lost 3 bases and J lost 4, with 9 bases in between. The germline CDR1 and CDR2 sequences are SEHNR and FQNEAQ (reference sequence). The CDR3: CASSFGRNNEKLFF. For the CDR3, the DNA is TGTGCCAGCAGCTTCGGGCGAAATAATGAAAAACTGTTTTTT. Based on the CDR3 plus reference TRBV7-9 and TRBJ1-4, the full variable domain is DTGVSQNPRHKITKRGQNVTFRCDPISEHNRLYWYRQTLGQGPEFLTYFQNEAQLEKSRLLSDRFSAERPKGSFSTLEIQRTEQGDSAMYLCASSFGRNNEKLFFGSGTQLSVL.

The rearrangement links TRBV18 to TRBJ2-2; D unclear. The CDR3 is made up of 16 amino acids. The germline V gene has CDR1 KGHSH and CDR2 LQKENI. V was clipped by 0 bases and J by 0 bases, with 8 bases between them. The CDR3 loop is CASSPPGQPNTGELFF. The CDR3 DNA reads TGTGCCAGCTCACCACCAGGCCAGCCGAACACCGGGGAGCTGTTTTTT.